Listed below are T cell receptor beta chains from one sample, sequenced in a study of PD-1 blockade in classical Hodgkin lymphoma. Assay used: immunoSEQ multiplex PCR; TCRdb lists only in-frame clones, some missing. Here the sample spans approximately 17,000 clones, about 93% being singletons. What was sequenced was peripheral blood mononuclear cells (PBMCs). Receptors were obtained from a human donor with classical Hodgkin lymphoma. Both conserved end residues are part of each CDR3. D genes are given only for firm matches.

TRBV28	TRBJ2-2	-	TGTGCCAGCAGTTTGGGGGGAGCCGTTACCGGGGAGCTGTTTTTT	CASSLGGAVTGELFF
TRBV30	TRBJ1-3	TRBD1	TGTGCCTGGAGTGTACAGGGGGCGTTGGGAAACACCATATATTTT	CAWSVQGALGNTIYF
TRBV10-1	TRBJ2-1	-	TGCGCCAGCAATAATAACTACAATGAGCAGTTCTTC	CASNNNYNEQFF
TRBV5-1	TRBJ1-1	-	TGCGCCAGCAGTAGGGACGGGAACACTGAAGCTTTCTTT	CASSRDGNTEAFF
TRBV21-1	TRBJ2-3	-	TGTGCCAGCGGCCGGGACAGGGGTGGCGCAGATACGCAGTATTTT	CASGRDRGGADTQYF
TRBV5-8	TRBJ2-5	TRBD2	TGTGCCAGCAGCTCCGGGACTAGCGGGATAGGGCGAGAGACCCAGTACTTC	CASSSGTSGIGRETQYF
TRBV7-3	TRBJ2-5	-	TGTGCCAGCAGCCCGTCAGCGGGTTATTCCCAAGAGACCCAGTACTTC	CASSPSAGYSQETQYF
TRBV25-1	TRBJ2-3	TRBD2	TGTGCCAGCAGTGGACTAGCGGGCACAGATACGCAGTATTTT	CASSGLAGTDTQYF
TRBV7-9	TRBJ2-7	-	TGTGCCAGCAGCTTAGGTCGGGGGTTCAGGGTCTACGAGCAGTACTTC	CASSLGRGFRVYEQYF
TRBV6-1	TRBJ1-3	-	TGTGCCAGCAGTGAGTTATCTGGAAACACCATATATTTT	CASSELSGNTIYF
TRBV25-1	TRBJ2-7	TRBD2	TGTGCCAGCAGTGACTCGGGACTAGCGGCCTACGAGCAGTACTTC	CASSDSGLAAYEQYF
TRBV29-1	TRBJ2-7	TRBD2	TGCAGCGTGCGACTAGCGGGAAGCACTTACGAGCAGTACTTC	CSVRLAGSTYEQYF
TRBV27	TRBJ2-7	TRBD2	TGTGCCAGCAGTTTATCTCTAGCGGGAGGGCGAGAGCAGTACTTC	CASSLSLAGGREQYF
TRBV27	TRBJ1-6	-	TGTGCCAGCAGATTAACTCCGGGACGGGGAAGTTCACCCCTCCACTTT	CASRLTPGRGSSPLHF
TRBV6-1	TRBJ1-2	TRBD1	TGTGCCAGCAGTGAAGCCGGGACAGGGTTTTTCTATGGCTACACCTTC	CASSEAGTGFFYGYTF